This T cell receptor (beta chain) was sequenced for a study of CD8 T cells in ankylosing spondylitis. TCRdb processed the 5' RACE reads anew with MiXCR; each CDR3 protein has one entry. The repertoire consists of approximately 540,000 distinct CDR3 sequences, with roughly 13% occurring once and the leading ten covering about 6.8%. The study, taken as a whole, reports: A TCR beta motif of fewer than ten highly homologous variants appeared characteristic of ankylosing spondylitis blood.

This clonotype was seen just once. Its specificity is not known. Its ends do not fully match the called genes, so a read error is possible. This CDR3 spans 15 amino acids. Sequencing was done on a sample of blood, either unsorted or a sorted T cell fraction (not recorded which). The chain joins TRBV12-3 or TRBV12-4 to TRBJ2-3; 13 positions match TRBD2. This clonotype originated in a male donor with ankylosing spondylitis. CDR3 bases: TGTGCCAGCGGGACTAGCGGGAATTATCCAGATATGCAGTATTTT. This encodes CASGTSGNYPDMQYF.